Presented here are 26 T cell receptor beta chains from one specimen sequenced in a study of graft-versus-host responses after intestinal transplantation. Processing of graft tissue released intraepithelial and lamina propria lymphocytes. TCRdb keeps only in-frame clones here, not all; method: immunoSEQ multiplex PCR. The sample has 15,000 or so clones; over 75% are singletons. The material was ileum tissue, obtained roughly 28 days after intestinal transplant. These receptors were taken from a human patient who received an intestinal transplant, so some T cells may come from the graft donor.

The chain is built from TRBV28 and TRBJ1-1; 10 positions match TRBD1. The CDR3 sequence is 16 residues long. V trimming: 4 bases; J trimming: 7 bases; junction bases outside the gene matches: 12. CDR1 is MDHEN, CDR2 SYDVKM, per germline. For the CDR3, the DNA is TGTGCCAGCAGTTCGGCCGACAGGGGGCTATCGGATGAAGCTTTCTTT. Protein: CASSSADRGLSDEAFF.

CDR3 coding DNA: TGTGCCAGCAGCCTCGGTGGGGCGCGCACGGGCGAAAAACTGTTTTTT. Protein product: CASSLGGARTGEKLFF. The chain couples TRBV5-6 to TRBJ1-4, with a weak D call TRBD1 (5 bases). Germline V gene sequence: CDR1 SGHDT, CDR2 YYEEEE. CDR3 length: 16 amino acids. Trimming stripped 4 bases from V and 8 bases from J, with 21 bases between.

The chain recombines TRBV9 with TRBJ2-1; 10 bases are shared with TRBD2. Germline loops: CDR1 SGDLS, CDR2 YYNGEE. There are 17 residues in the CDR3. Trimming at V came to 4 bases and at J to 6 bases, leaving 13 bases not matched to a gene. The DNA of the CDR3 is TGTGCCAGCAGCCCCACCCCTCGGGCTAGCGGGGGCAATGAGCAGTTCTTC. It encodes CASSPTPRASGGNEQFF.

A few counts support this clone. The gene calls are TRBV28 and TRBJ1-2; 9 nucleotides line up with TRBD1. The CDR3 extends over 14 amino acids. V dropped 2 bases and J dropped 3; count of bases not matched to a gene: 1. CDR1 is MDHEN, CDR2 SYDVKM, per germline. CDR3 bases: TGTGCCAGCAGTTTACGGACAGGGGACTATGGCTACACCTTC. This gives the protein CASSLRTGDYGYTF.

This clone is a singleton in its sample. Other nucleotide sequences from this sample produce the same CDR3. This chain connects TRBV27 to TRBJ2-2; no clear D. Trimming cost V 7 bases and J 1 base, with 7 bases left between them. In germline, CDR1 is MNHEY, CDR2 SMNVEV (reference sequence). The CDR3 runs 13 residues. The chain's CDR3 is CASTGQNTGELFF. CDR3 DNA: TGTGCCAGCACAGGCCAGAACACCGGGGAGCTGTTTTTT.

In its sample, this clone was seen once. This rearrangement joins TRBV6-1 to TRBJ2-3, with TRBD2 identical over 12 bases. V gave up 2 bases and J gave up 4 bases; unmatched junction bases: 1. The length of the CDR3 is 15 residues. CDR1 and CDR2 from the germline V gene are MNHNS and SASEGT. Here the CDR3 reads CASSELAGGPDTQYF. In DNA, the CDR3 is TGTGCCAGCAGTGAACTAGCGGGGGGGCCAGATACGCAGTATTTT.

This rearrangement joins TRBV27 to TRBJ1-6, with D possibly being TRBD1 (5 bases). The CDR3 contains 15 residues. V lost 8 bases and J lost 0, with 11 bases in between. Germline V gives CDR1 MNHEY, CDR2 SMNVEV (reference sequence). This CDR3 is CASGGDSSYNSPLHF. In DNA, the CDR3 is TGTGCCAGCGGGGGGGATAGCTCCTATAATTCACCCCTCCACTTT.

CDR3: CASRATGGNTGELFF. The CDR3 DNA reads TGTGCCAGCAGAGCCACGGGGGGAAACACCGGGGAGCTGTTTTTT. This chain uses TRBV7-6 with TRBJ2-2; 7 bases agree with TRBD2. The CDR3 runs to 15 residues. The V segment lost 6 bases and the J segment 2 bases; nucleotides outside the gene matches: 6. CDR1 and CDR2 from the germline V gene are SGHVS and FNYEAQ.

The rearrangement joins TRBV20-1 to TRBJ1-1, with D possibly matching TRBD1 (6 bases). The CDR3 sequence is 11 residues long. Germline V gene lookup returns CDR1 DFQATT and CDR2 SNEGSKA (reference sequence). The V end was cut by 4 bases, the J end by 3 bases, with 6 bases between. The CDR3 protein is CSANRDTEAFF. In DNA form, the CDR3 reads TGCAGTGCTAACAGGGACACTGAAGCTTTCTTT.

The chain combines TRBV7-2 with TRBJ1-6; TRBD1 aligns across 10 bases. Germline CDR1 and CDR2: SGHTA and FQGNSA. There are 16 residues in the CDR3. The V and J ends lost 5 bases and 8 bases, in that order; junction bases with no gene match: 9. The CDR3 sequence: CASSIRPGQGYSPLHF. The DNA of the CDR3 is TGTGCCAGCAGCATCAGACCGGGACAGGGGTATTCACCCCTCCACTTT. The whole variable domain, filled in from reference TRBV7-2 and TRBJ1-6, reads GAGVSQSPSNKVTEKGKDVELRCDPISGHTALYWYRQSLGQGLEFLIYFQGNSAPDKSGLPSDRFSAERTGGSVSTLTIQRTQQEDSAVYLCASSIRPGQGYSPLHFGNGTRLTVT.

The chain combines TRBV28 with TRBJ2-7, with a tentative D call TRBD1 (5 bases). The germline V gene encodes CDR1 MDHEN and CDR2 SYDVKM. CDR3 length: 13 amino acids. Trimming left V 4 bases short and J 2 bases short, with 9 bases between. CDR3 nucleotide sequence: TGTGCCAGCAGTTCTGGACACACCTACGAGCAGTACGTC. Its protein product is CASSSGHTYEQYV.

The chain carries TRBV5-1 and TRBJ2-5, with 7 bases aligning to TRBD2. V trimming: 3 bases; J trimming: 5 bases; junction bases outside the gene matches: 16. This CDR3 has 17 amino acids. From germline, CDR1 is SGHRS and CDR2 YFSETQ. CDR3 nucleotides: TGCGCCAGCAGCTCAGGGAGGGGCGGGATCGTGGGGGAGACCCAGTACTTC. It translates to CASSSGRGGIVGETQYF.

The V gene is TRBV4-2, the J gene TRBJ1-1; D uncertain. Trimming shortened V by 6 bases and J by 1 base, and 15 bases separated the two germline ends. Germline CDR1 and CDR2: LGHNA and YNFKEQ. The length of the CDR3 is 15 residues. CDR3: CASSPSRLSNTEAFF. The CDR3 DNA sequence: TGTGCCAGCAGTCCTAGTCGACTGTCGAACACTGAAGCTTTCTTT.

CDR3: CASSGGTVSTDTQYF. Here the CDR3 DNA reads TGCGCCAGCAGCGGCGGGACAGTAAGCACAGATACGCAGTATTTT. The chain couples TRBV5-1 to TRBJ2-3, with D maybe TRBD1 (7 bases). Germline CDR1 and CDR2: SGHRS and YFSETQ. CDR3 size: 15 residues. The ends were cut back, 4 bases at V and 0 bases at J, with 12 bases in the middle.

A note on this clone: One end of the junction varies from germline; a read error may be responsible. The DNA of the CDR3 is TGTGCTAGCAGCTTAGATGGCCCTAGCGGGGGGGCACAAGAGACCCAGTACTTC. Its protein is CASSLDGPSGGAQETQYF. The genes are TRBV7-7 and TRBJ2-5; 12 nucleotides align to TRBD2. The CDR3 is 18 amino acids. CDR1 is SSHAT and CDR2 is FNYEAQ in the germline V gene (reference sequence). The complete variable domain, with remaining parts taken from reference TRBV7-7 and TRBJ2-5, reads GAGVSQSPRYKVTKRGQDVTLRCDPISSHATLYWYQQALGQGPEFLTYFNYEAQPDKSGLPSDRFSAERPEGSISTLTIQRTEQRDSAMYRCASSLDGPSGGAQETQYFGPGTRLLVL.

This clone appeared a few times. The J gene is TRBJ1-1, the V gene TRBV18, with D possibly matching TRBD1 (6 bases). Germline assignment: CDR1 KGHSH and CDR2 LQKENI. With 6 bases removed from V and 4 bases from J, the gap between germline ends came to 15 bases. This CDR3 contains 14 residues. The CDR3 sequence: CASSGGAGTTEAFF. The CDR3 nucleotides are TGTGCCAGCTCTGGGGGGGCAGGGACCACTGAAGCTTTCTTT. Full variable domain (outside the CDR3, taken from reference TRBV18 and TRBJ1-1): NAGVMQNPRHLVRRRGQEARLRCSPMKGHSHVYWYRQLPEEGLKFMVYLQKENIIDESGMPKERFSAEFPKEGPSILRIQQVVRGDSAAYFCASSGGAGTTEAFFGQGTRLTVV.

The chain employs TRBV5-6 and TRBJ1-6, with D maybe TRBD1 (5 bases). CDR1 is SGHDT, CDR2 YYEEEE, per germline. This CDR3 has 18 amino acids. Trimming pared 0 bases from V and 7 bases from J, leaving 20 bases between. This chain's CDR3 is CASSLEGGGAELNSPLHF. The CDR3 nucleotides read TGTGCCAGCAGCTTGGAAGGCGGTGGGGCCGAACTGAATTCACCCCTCCACTTT.

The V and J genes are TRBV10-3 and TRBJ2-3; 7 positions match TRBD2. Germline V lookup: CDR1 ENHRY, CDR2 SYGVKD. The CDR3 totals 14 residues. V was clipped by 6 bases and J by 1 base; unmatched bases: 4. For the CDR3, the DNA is TGTGCCATCAGAGGCGGGGGTGGCACAGATACGCAGTATTTT. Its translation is CAIRGGGGTDTQYF.

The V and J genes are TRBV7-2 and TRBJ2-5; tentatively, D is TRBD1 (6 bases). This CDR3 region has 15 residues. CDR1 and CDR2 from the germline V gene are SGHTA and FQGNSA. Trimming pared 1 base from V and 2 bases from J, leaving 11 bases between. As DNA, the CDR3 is TGTGCCAGCAGCTTAGGACAGGCGGTACAAGAGACCCAGTACTTC. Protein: CASSLGQAVQETQYF.

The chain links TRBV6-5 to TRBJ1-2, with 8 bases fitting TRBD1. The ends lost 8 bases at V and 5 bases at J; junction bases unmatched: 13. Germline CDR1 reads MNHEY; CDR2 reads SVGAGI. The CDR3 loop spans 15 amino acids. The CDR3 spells CASLSSRDRPYGYTF. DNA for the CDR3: TGTGCCAGCCTGTCCTCCCGGGACAGGCCTTATGGCTACACCTTC.

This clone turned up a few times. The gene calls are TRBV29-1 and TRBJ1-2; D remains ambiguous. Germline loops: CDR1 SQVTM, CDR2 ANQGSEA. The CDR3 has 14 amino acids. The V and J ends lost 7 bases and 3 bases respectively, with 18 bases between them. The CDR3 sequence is CSATTRTPYYGYTF. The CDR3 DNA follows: TGCAGCGCCACTACGAGAACTCCCTACTATGGCTACACCTTC. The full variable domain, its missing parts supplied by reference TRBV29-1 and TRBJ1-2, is SAVISQKPSRDICQRGTSLTIQCQVDSQVTMMFWYRQQPGQSLTLIATANQGSEATYESGFVIDKFPISRPNLTFSTLTVSNMSPEDSSIYLCSATTRTPYYGYTFGSGTRLTVV.

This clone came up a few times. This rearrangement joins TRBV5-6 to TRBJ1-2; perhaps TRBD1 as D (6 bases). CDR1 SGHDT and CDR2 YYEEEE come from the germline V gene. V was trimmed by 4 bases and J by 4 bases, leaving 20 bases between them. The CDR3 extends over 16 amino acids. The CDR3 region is CASSPVGRGEGYGYTF. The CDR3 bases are TGTGCCAGCAGCCCGGTGGGCAGGGGAGAGGGCTATGGCTACACCTTC.

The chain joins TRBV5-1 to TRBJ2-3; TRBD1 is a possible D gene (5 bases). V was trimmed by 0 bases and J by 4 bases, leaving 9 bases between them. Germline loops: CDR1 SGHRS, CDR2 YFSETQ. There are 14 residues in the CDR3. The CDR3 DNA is TGCGCCAGCAGCTTGGCCGTCAGGGCAGATACGCAGTATTTT. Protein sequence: CASSLAVRADTQYF.

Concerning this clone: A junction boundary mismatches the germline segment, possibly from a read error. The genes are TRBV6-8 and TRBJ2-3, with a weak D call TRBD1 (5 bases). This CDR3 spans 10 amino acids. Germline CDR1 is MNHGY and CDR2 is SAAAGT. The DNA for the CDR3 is TGTGCCAGCAGAGCCCCAGGGCCTCCCTTT. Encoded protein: CASRAPGPPF.

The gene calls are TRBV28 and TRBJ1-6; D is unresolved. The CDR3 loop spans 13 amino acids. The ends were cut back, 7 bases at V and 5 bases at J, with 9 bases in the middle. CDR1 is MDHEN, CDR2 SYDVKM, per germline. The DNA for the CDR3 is TGTGCCAGCAAAGGAGGGAATAATTCACCCCTCCACTTT. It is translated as CASKGGNNSPLHF.

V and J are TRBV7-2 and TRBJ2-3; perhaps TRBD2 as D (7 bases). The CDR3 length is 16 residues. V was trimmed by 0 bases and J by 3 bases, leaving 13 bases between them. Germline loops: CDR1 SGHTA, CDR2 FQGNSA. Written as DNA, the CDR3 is TGTGCCAGCAGCTTAGCGGGGGGGCCTGGGACAGATACGCAGTATTTT. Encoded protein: CASSLAGGPGTDTQYF.